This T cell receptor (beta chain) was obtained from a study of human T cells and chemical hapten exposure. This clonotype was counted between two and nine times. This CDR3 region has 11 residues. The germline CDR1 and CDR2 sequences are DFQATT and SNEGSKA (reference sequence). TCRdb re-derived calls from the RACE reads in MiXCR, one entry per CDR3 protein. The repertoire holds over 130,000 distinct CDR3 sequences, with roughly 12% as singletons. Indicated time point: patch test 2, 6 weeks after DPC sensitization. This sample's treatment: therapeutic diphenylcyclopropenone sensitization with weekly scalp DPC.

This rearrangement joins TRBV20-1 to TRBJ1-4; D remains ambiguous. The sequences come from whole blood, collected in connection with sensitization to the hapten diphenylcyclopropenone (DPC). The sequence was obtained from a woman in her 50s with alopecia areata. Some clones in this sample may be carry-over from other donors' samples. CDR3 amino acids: CSAELREKLFF. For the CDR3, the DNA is TGCAGCGCAGAATTAAGGGAAAAACTGTTTTTT.